What follows are 23 T cell receptor beta chains derived from one specimen sequenced in a study of monozygotic twins with inflammatory bowel disease. Using the 5' RACE reads, TCRdb records one entry per CDR3 protein without DNA. Its table lists around 410,000 distinct CDR3 sequences. The sequencing input was blood. The receptors come from a human donor with ulcerative colitis or Crohn's disease, or a healthy co-twin of an affected twin (not recorded which).

The chain carries TRBV20-1 and TRBJ1-1. The CDR3 has 11 amino acids. Germline loops: CDR1 DFQATT, CDR2 SNEGSKA (reference sequence). The CDR3: CSASLEPEAFF.

The chain combines TRBV9 with TRBJ1-6; TCRdb reports TRBD1, a call that lacks DNA to check it against. CDR1 and CDR2 from the germline V gene are SGDLS and YYNGEE. This CDR3 region has 14 residues. The CDR3 spells CASSTRDTDSPLHF.

This rearrangement joins TRBV7-8 to TRBJ1-2. This CDR3 comprises 13 residues. Germline CDR1 is SGHVS and CDR2 is FQNEAQ. CDR3 loop: CASSDRPLYGYTF.

This sequence joins TRBV29-1 and TRBJ2-5; TCRdb outputs TRBD2, but without DNA this stays unchecked. The V gene's germline CDR1 is SQVTM and CDR2 ANQGSEA. This CDR3 is built from 13 residues. CDR3 residues: CSVAAGGRETQYF.

The V and J genes are TRBV27 and TRBJ1-5. The germline V gene encodes CDR1 MNHEY and CDR2 SMNVEV (reference sequence). The CDR3 contains 14 residues. The CDR3 region is CASSLSGLARPQHF.

This CDR3 is CAISERQLGTEAFF. The V and J genes are TRBV10-3 and TRBJ1-1. This CDR3 has 14 amino acids. Per germline, CDR1 ENHRY and CDR2 SYGVKD.

The V call is TRBV12-3 or TRBV12-4, the J call TRBJ2-5. CDR3 length: 13 amino acids. CDR3: CASSLGYVETQYF.

V is TRBV5-1 and J is TRBJ2-5; TCRdb's D call, TRBD2, is unchecked because there is no DNA. The CDR3 has 16 amino acids. Germline V gene sequence: CDR1 SGHRS, CDR2 YFSETQ. The CDR3 protein is CASSLGPAGGQETQYF.

This chain joins TRBV24-1 and TRBJ2-1. The CDR3 runs 17 residues. CDR1 is KGHDR and CDR2 is SFDVKD in the germline V gene. The CDR3: CATSTSVLGSSYNEQFF.

The chain is built from TRBV3-1 and TRBJ1-2. CDR3 length: 13 residues. Germline V gene data show CDR1 as LGHDT and CDR2 as YNNKEL (reference sequence). The CDR3 reads CASSPSYVYGYTF.

The rearrangement joins TRBV5-1 to TRBJ2-7. The CDR3 consists of 12 residues. CDR1 is SGHRS, CDR2 YFSETQ, per germline. CDR3 sequence: CASSSDKSEQYF.

The chain's CDR3 is CASRPDRVAYNSPLHF. The V call is TRBV6-1, the J call TRBJ1-6; TCRdb returns TRBD1, unconfirmable since there is no DNA. The CDR3 spans 16 residues. Per the germline V gene, CDR1 is MNHNS and CDR2 is SASEGT.

The V and J genes are TRBV24-1 and TRBJ2-1; TCRdb reports TRBD1, a call that lacks DNA to check it against. The germline V gene encodes CDR1 KGHDR and CDR2 SFDVKD. The CDR3 consists of 16 residues. CDR3 loop: CATSDSGTKHYNEQFF.

CDR3: CSATLAGPSNTGELFF. This chain links TRBV20-1 with TRBJ2-2; checking the TCRdb D call of TRBD2 is not possible without DNA. Germline CDR1 and CDR2: DFQATT and SNEGSKA (reference sequence). CDR3 length: 16 residues.

The V gene is TRBV4-1, the J gene TRBJ2-4; TCRdb outputs TRBD2, but without DNA this stays unchecked. This CDR3 is built from 17 residues. CDR1 is MGHRA and CDR2 is YSYEKL in the germline V gene. The CDR3 sequence: CASTPGGVLSAKNIQYF.

The rearrangement links TRBV4-1 to TRBJ1-2; with no DNA, the TCRdb D assignment of TRBD1 cannot be verified. Germline CDR1 reads MGHRA; CDR2 reads YSYEKL. This CDR3 is 15 amino acids long. Here the CDR3 reads CASSQGGGGGYGYTF.

This rearrangement joins TRBV13 to TRBJ2-1. The germline gives CDR1 PRHDT, CDR2 FYEKMQ (reference sequence). The CDR3 covers 16 residues. This chain's CDR3 is CASSLGLQASYNEQFF.

This rearrangement joins TRBV3-1 to TRBJ2-7; TCRdb gives TRBD2 as the D gene, but with no DNA this cannot be confirmed. Germline V lookup: CDR1 LGHDT, CDR2 YNNKEL (reference sequence). The CDR3 has 15 amino acids. This chain's CDR3 is CASSHRLAVIYEQYF.

The V call is TRBV20-1, the J call TRBJ1-1; TCRdb outputs TRBD1, but without DNA this stays unchecked. Germline CDR1 is DFQATT and CDR2 is SNEGSKA (reference sequence). This CDR3 region has 14 residues. This chain's CDR3 is CSARDAGWNTEAFF.

The chain recombines TRBV7-2 with TRBJ1-1. The CDR3 is made up of 14 amino acids. Germline V gene data show CDR1 as SGHTA and CDR2 as FQGNSA. The CDR3 protein is CASSWREGTSEAFF.

V usage is TRBV20-1 and J usage is TRBJ2-5; the D call of TRBD1 rests on TCRdb alone, since no DNA is present to check it. This CDR3 spans 15 amino acids. CDR1 DFQATT and CDR2 SNEGSKA come from the germline V gene (reference sequence). The CDR3 is CSADTGGIGQETQYF.

The chain is built from TRBV12-3 or TRBV12-4 and TRBJ2-2; TCRdb's D call, TRBD2, is unchecked because there is no DNA. The length of the CDR3 is 14 residues. Here the CDR3 reads CASSPGTSLGELFF.

This chain uses TRBV27 with TRBJ2-5; TCRdb's D gene call, TRBD1, goes unchecked for lack of DNA. Germline V gene lookup returns CDR1 MNHEY and CDR2 SMNVEV (reference sequence). The CDR3 sequence is 14 residues long. This chain's CDR3 is CASNSGGAKETQYF.